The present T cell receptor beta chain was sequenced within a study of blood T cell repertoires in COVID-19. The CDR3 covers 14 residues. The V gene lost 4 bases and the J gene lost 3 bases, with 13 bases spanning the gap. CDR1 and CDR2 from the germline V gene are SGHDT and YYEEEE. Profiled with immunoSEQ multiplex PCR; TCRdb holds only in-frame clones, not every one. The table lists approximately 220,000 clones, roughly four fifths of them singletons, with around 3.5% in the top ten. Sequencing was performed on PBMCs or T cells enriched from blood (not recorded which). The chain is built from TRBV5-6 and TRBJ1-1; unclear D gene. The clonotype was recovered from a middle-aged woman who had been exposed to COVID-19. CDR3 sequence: CASSPRISDTEAFF. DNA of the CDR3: TGTGCCAGCAGCCCACGAATCAGCGACACTGAAGCTTTCTTT.